The 10 T cell receptor beta chains listed next were all sequenced from one sample in a study of T cells of healthy individuals. TCRdb redid the calling of the 5' RACE reads with MiXCR, one entry per CDR3 protein. Of 50,000 to 55,000 distinct CDR3 sequences in the sample, 14% to 15% were seen once. The receptors derive from a human donor in good health.

The chain couples TRBV4-1 to TRBJ2-5; D remains unclear. The CDR3 spans 13 residues. Germline V gene lookup returns CDR1 MGHRA and CDR2 YSYEKL. Trimming cost V 1 base and J 2 bases, with 5 bases left between them. This CDR3 reads CASSQVGQETQYF. The CDR3 coding sequence is TGCGCCAGCAGCCAAGTAGGGCAAGAGACCCAGTACTTC.

The chain joins TRBV27 to TRBJ1-5, with TRBD1 as a possible D gene (5 bases). Germline V gives CDR1 MNHEY, CDR2 SMNVEV (reference sequence). The CDR3 contains 16 residues. Trimming shortened V by 3 bases and J by 0 bases, and 12 bases separated the two germline ends. CDR3 region: CASSLQGMDSNQPQHF. The CDR3 coding sequence is TGTGCCAGCAGTTTGCAGGGCATGGATAGCAATCAGCCCCAGCATTTT.

CDR3 DNA sequence: TGCAGTGCTATGAGGATAGGGCAGACAAATCAGCCCCAGCATTTT. Encoded protein: CSAMRIGQTNQPQHF. V is TRBV20-1 and J is TRBJ1-5, with D unresolved. CDR1 DFQATT and CDR2 SNEGSKA come from the germline V gene (reference sequence). V was clipped by 4 bases and J by 4 bases, with 17 bases between them. The CDR3 has 15 residues.

The chain couples TRBV5-4 to TRBJ2-7, with D unresolved. V lost 4 bases to trimming and J lost 5 bases, with 13 bases between them. CDR3 length: 13 amino acids. Germline V CDR1 and CDR2: SGHNT, YYREEE (reference sequence). As DNA, the CDR3 is TGTGCCAGCAGCCGGTTTGGCGTAGACGAGCAGTACTTC. This encodes CASSRFGVDEQYF.

The chain recombines TRBV13 with TRBJ2-7, with a possible D match to TRBD1 (6 bases). Germline V gives CDR1 PRHDT, CDR2 FYEKMQ (reference sequence). The CDR3 length is 11 residues. The V gene lost 3 bases and the J gene lost 11 bases, with 11 bases spanning the gap. The CDR3 loop is CASSFGRDKYF. The CDR3 DNA is TGTGCCAGCAGCTTTGGCAGGGACAAGTACTTC. The full variable domain, completed using reference TRBV13 and TRBJ2-7, is AAGVIQSPRHLIKEKRETATLKCYPIPRHDTVYWYQQGPGQDPQFLISFYEKMQSDKGSIPDRFSAQQFSDYHSELNMSSLELGDSALYFCASSFGRDKYFGPGTRLTVT.

This clonotype has just a few counts. This chain links TRBV5-1 with TRBJ1-1; weak D call: TRBD1 (6 bases). Looked up from germline, CDR1 is SGHRS and CDR2 is YFSETQ. CDR3 length: 11 residues. V was pared by 4 bases and J by 8 bases, with 9 bases between. For the CDR3, the DNA is TGCGCCAGCAGCGAGGACAGAGAAGCTTTCTTT. Translated: CASSEDREAFF.

This clonotype was observed a few times. The chain carries TRBV7-2 and TRBJ2-7; D may be TRBD1 (6 bases). Trimming left V 5 bases short and J 3 bases short, with 14 bases between. In germline, CDR1 is SGHTA, CDR2 FQGNSA. The CDR3 runs 14 residues. The chain's CDR3 is CASSLGGSRYEQYF. Written as DNA, the CDR3 is TGTGCCAGCAGCCTAGGGGGAAGTCGCTACGAGCAGTACTTC.

This clonotype was seen a handful of times. This sequence joins TRBV20-1 and TRBJ1-2, with D possibly TRBD1 on 6 matching bases. Looked up from germline, CDR1 is DFQATT and CDR2 is SNEGSKA (reference sequence). CDR3 length: 13 residues. V gave up 5 bases and J gave up 8 bases, with 18 bases separating them. Here the CDR3 DNA reads TGCAGTGCTCATGGACAGTCCGGGTACGGCTACACCTTC. Translating gives CSAHGQSGYGYTF.

This clonotype came up many times. This chain connects TRBV11-2 to TRBJ2-3, with TRBD2 identical over 7 bases. The CDR3 has 15 amino acids. Trimming cost V 1 base and J 5 bases; bases outside gene matches: 6. The germline gives CDR1 SGHAT, CDR2 FQNNGV. The CDR3 bases are TGTGCCAGCAGCTTAGTGTCGGTAGCGGGAGATACGCAGTATTTT. Translation gives CASSLVSVAGDTQYF.

This clonotype occurred many times. The V gene is TRBV12-3 or TRBV12-4, the J gene TRBJ1-5, with D unresolved. The ends were cut back, 5 bases at V and 0 bases at J, with 8 bases in the middle. The CDR3 sequence is 14 residues long. The CDR3 DNA follows: TGTGCCAGCAGTGAAAGGACTAGCAATCAGCCCCAGCATTTT. It encodes CASSERTSNQPQHF.